The sample holds many counts of the clone carrying this TCR beta chain. Relative to the germline gene, one junction end is altered; a read error may explain this. Documented time point: newly diagnosed GD, antithyroid drugs for less than 3 months. RNA from PBMCs was the source of the TCR library. The sample originates from a study of regulatory T cells in long-lasting Graves disease. For TCR beta, libraries came from iRepertoire HTBI primers and Arm-PCR of CDR3 regions. TCRdb recomputed calls from the multiplex PCR reads with MiXCR, one row per CDR3 protein. Of about 440,000 distinct CDR3 sequences in the sample, roughly 15% were seen once. These data are also associated with another study on T cells in Graves' hyperthyroidism and ophthalmopathy. That study reports: Patients between 18 and 65 years old had hyperthyroidism, newly diagnosed and lasting under 2 months. TCR CDR3 underwent first-round RT-PCR with the HTBI primer set.

This receptor was obtained from a young woman with Graves disease. This specimen consisted of peripheral blood mononuclear cells (PBMCs), obtained at new diagnosis, from a patient treated with antithyroid drugs.

The CDR3 region has the DNA TGTGCTAGTGGTCCGGGACTATCAAATGGGCAGTTCTTC. Residues: CASGPGLSNGQFF. The chain joins TRBV12-5 to TRBJ2-1, with 7 bases fitting TRBD2. From germline, CDR1 is LGHNT and CDR2 FRNRAP. The CDR3 length is 13 residues.